Reported below is one TCR beta chain. Per the authors' pipeline: Counts of nucleated cells, estimated from reference gene primer amplification, were obtained. The table came from immunoSEQ multiplex PCR; TCRdb's copy has only in-frame clones and leaves some out. That table furnishes V, J and clone size, whereas the DNA furnished D and trimming. The table records about 110,000 clones, 88% of them present only once. The source of the sample is a study of blood T cell repertoires in COVID-19. In the study overall: The study drew acute and convalescent COVID-19 samples from the United States, Italy and Spain. The cDNA or gDNA used as material had been derived from T cells, B-cell-depleted T cells, or PBMCs.

The trim removed 2 bases at V and 6 bases at J, leaving 2 bases unmatched. Germline V gene data show CDR1 as KGHDR and CDR2 as SFDVKD. The CDR3 runs 14 residues. This sequence was found in a human donor in a cohort sampled during active COVID-19. Sequencing used peripheral blood. The rearrangement uses TRBV24-1 and TRBJ1-5, with TRBD1 matching over 8 bases. Written as DNA, the CDR3 is TGTGCCACCAGTGATTCAGGGGGCGGTCAGCCCCAGCATTTT. This encodes CATSDSGGGQPQHF.